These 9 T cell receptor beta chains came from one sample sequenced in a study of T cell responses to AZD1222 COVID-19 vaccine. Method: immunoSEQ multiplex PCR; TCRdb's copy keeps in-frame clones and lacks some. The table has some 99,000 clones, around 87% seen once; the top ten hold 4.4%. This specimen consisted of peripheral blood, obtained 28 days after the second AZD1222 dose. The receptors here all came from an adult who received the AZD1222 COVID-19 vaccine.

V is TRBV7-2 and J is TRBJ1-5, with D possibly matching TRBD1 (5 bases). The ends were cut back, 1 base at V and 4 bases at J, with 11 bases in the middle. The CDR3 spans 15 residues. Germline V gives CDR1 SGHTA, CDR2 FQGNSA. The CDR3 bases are TGTGCCAGCAGCTTAGGTTGGGGCGCGAATCAGCCCCAGCATTTT. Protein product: CASSLGWGANQPQHF.

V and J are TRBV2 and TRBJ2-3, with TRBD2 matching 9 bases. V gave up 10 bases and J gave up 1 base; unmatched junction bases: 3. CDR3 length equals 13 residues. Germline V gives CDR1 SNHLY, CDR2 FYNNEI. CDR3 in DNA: TGTGCCACCGAGCGGGGGGGCACAGATACGCAGTATTTT. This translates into CATERGGTDTQYF.

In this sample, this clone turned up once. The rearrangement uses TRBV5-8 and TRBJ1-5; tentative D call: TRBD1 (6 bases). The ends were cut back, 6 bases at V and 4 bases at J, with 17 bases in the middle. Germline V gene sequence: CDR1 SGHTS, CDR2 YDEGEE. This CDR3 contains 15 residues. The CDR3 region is CASTLRGTFNQPQHF. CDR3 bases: TGTGCCAGCACCCTGAGGGGGACCTTTAATCAGCCCCAGCATTTT.

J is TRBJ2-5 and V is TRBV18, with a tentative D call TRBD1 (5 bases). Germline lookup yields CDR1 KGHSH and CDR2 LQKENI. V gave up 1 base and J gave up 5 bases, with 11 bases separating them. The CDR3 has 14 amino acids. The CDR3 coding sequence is TGTGCCAGCTCACCACTAGGGGTTTCGGAGACCCAGTACTTC. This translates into CASSPLGVSETQYF. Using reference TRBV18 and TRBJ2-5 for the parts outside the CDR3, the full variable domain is NAGVMQNPRHLVRRRGQEARLRCSPMKGHSHVYWYRQLPEEGLKFMVYLQKENIIDESGMPKERFSAEFPKEGPSILRIQQVVRGDSAAYFCASSPLGVSETQYFGPGTRLLVL.

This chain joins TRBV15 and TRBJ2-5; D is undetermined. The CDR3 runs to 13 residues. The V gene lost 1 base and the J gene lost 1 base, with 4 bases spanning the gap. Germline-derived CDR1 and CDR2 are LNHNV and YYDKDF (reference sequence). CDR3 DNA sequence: TGTGCCACCAGCAGAGGTGGCCAAGAGACCCAGTACTTC. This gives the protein CATSRGGQETQYF.

DNA for the CDR3: TGTGCCAGCAGTTTCCCCGCGGGGTCCTCTGAAGCTTTCTTT. Residues: CASSFPAGSSEAFF. The chain is built from TRBV28 and TRBJ1-1; no firm D call. Between the trimmed V and J ends, which lost 3 bases and 6 bases, there was a span of 14 bases. CDR1 is MDHEN, CDR2 SYDVKM, per germline. The CDR3 has 14 residues.

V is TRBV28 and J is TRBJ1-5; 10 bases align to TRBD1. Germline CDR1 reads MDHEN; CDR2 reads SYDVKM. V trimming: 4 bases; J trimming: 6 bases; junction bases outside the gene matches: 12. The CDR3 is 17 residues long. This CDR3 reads CASSSPFRQGAGQPQHF. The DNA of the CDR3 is TGTGCCAGCAGTTCTCCTTTTAGACAGGGGGCAGGTCAGCCCCAGCATTTT.

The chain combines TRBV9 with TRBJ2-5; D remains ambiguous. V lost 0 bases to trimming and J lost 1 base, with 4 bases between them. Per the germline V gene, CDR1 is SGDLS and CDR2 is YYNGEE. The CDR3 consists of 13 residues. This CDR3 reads CASSVGGQETQYF. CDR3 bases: TGTGCCAGCAGCGTAGGGGGCCAAGAGACCCAGTACTTC.

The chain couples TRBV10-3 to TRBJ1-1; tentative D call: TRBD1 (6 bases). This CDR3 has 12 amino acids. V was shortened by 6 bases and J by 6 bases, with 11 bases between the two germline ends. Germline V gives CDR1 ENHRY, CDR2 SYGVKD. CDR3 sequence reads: CAIRGQGSEAFF. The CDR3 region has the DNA TGTGCCATCAGGGGTCAGGGGTCTGAAGCTTTCTTT.